The subject of this entry is one TCR beta chain. Germline V gene sequence: CDR1 MNHEY, CDR2 SMNVEV (reference sequence). V was clipped by 6 bases and J by 4 bases; unmatched bases: 3. The CDR3 spans 13 residues. The sample originates from a study of blood T cell repertoires in COVID-19. About the research overall: Acute and convalescent COVID-19 specimens originated in the United States, Italy and Spain. In each case, the material was cDNA or gDNA derived from T cells, B-cell-depleted T cells, or PBMCs.

As originally analysed: Nucleated cell counts were estimated from reference gene primer amplification. This table comes from immunoSEQ multiplex PCR, and its TCRdb copy is limited to in-frame clones, with some not included. D and trimming come from the DNA, and the V and J calls and clone size come from that table. The sample has roughly 240,000 clones, almost 85% seen once. The chain is built from TRBV27 and TRBJ2-1; 7 bases agree with TRBD1. This receptor was identified in a man aged 50-60 years with COVID-19, enrolled during active disease. The specimen sequenced was peripheral blood. CDR3 bases: TGTGCCAGCAGATTACAGGGGTACAATGAGCAGTTCTTC. This codes for CASRLQGYNEQFF.